Described below is a single T cell receptor (beta chain) sequence and its context. What this receptor recognizes is not known. No much larger clone exists at a distance of one base, and base qualities are not known. V and J are trimmed by 6 bases and 14 bases, and the gene matches miss 16 bases of the junction. The CDR3 goes from the cysteine to the phenylalanine over 14 residues. Of all the DNA, just the CDR3 is kept, 42 bases in frame from base 1. The germline V gene gives CDR1 as SGHRS and CDR2 as YFSETQ. The library was generated by 5' RACE. The reads were generated on an Illumina HiSeq 2500. A second 7 to 11 cycle PCR used a sample-barcoded 5' primer and a J-beta primer mix. Each TCR beta cDNA molecule received a unique molecular identifier from a template-switch 5' adaptor carrying 12 random nucleotides. At least 2.5 million CDR3-containing paired-end reads were obtained from each sample. The Mint cDNA synthesis kit, primed by a TRBC-specific oligonucleotide, was used to synthesize first-strand cDNA from all RNA. Following uracil-DNA glycosylase treatment, a first 18-cycle PCR with universal primers M1SS and BC2_uni_R was performed on all cDNA. The published analysis was carried out like this. Normalization of each sample was performed by random selection of 1 million high-quality reads, each carrying a distinct molecular identifier. Instead of being binned into consensus sequences, reads with shared molecular identifiers were discarded. CDR3 identification, clonotype clustering and error correction used MiTCR with a Q25 quality threshold and the strictest error-elimination algorithm. A nonparametric unseen species model using Euler transformation provided a lower-bound estimate of total TCR beta diversity. Starting from the raw public reads, TCRdb applied fastp trimming at Q25, assembled clones with MiXCR and retained in-frame beta chains. Every CDR3 protein is listed once, alongside the most common genes and DNA of its rows. V and J calls and clone size were set by TCRdb, not the authors. For this sample the table gives about 1.8 million distinct CDR3 sequences, of which around 50% were detected only once. The ten most abundant clones make up about 2.1% of the sample.

This record comes from a study of blood T cells in healthy people across ages (dated by TCRdb to between 2014 and 2017). Notes on the research overall: In model experiments, template switching captured roughly one uniquely barcoded TCR beta cDNA molecule for every two T cells. Using deep sequencing normalized with unique cDNA molecular identifiers, the study measured how TCR beta repertoire diversity changes with age. Four age groups were formed from the donors: young (average about 17 years), middle-aged (around 39), aged (about 68) and long-lived (less than 85). To avoid experimental bias, donors of different ages were spread randomly across the sequencing lanes. For two donors (one aged 18 to 30 and one aged 80 or older), the study analyzed two additional independent replicas of 1 million unique cDNA reads from the same blood draw. Summary of the overall study and its limitations: Compared with the aged group, more naive CD4+ T cells, fewer expanded clones and increased TCR diversity were shown by the long-lived group, suggesting age selection. As age increased, observed TCR beta diversity per million T cells dropped in a roughly linear way, and a significant reduction was already evident by age 40. Because profiling used bulk unsorted PBMCs, naive and antigen-experienced compartments could not be compared conclusively. Estimates of total diversity based on one million sequenced T cells were considered lower bounds and underestimates. The percentage of naive T cells measured by flow cytometry correlated strongly with observed TCR beta diversity. Donor CMV infection status was unknown, potentially confounding age-related changes in expanded clonotypes.

The 39 donors, aged roughly 6 to 100 years, were systemically healthy Caucasian individuals from Russia. Each donor gave around 9.8 milliliters of peripheral blood, collected into EDTA-treated Vacutainer tubes. Ficoll-Paque density-gradient centrifugation was used to isolate PBMCs, with at least 6.5 million per sample. Total RNA, at least 5.5 micrograms per sample, was extracted from PBMCs with Trizol reagent. For every donor, an aliquot of PBMCs went through flow cytometry to measure the percentages of naive CD45RAhigh/CD27high T cells. The TCR originated in a woman aged 40 to 55 in good health. The sequence joins TRBV5-1 to TRBJ2-1, and TRBD1 aligns with 8 junction nucleotides. Input material: blood. The sequenced DNA: TGCGCCAGCACAGGGACAGGAGGGGGTTTAGAGGAGTTCTTC. This codes for CASTGTGGGLEEFF. Beyond the CDR3, the reference TRBV5-1 and TRBJ2-1 genes provide the residues; the full variable domain reads: KAGVTQTPRYLIKTRGQQVTLSCSPISGHRSVSWYQQTPGQGLQFLFEYFSETQRNKGNFPGRFSGRQFSNSRSEMNVSTLELGDSALYLCASTGTGGGLEEFFGPGTRLTVL.